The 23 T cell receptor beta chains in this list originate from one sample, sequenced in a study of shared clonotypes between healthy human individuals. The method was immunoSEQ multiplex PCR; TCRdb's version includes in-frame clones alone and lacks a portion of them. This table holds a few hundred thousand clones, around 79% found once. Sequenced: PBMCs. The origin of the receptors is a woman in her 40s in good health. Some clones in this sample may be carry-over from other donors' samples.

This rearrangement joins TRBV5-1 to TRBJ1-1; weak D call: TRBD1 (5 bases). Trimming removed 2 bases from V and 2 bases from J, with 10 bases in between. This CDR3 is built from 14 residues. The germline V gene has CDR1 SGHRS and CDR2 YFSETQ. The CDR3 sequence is CASSFGRANTEAFF. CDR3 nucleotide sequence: TGCGCCAGCAGCTTTGGCAGGGCTAACACTGAAGCTTTCTTT.

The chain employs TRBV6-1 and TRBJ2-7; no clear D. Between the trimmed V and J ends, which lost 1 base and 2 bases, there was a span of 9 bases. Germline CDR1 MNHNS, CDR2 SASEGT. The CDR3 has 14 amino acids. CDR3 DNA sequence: TGTGCCAGCAGTGAAGGAGACGTCACCTACGAGCAGTACTTC. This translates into CASSEGDVTYEQYF.

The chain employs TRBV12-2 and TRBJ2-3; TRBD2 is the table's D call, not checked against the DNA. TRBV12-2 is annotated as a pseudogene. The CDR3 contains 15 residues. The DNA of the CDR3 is TGTGCAAGTCGCCCTACTAGCGGGAAGGGGGATACGCAGTATTTT. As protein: CASRPTSGKGDTQYF.

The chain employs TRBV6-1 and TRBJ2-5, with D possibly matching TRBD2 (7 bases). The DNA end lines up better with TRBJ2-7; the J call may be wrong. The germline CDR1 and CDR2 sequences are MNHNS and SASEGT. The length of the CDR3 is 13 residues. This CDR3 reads CASISEGGGEQYF. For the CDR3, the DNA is TGTGCCAGCATCTCTGAGGGAGGGGGCGAGCAGTACTTC.

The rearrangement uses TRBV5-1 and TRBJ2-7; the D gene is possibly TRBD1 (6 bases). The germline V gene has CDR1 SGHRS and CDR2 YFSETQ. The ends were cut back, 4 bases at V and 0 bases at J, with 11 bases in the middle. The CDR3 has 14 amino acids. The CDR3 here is CASSTDSTSYEQYF. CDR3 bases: TGCGCCAGCAGCACGGACAGCACCTCCTACGAGCAGTACTTC.

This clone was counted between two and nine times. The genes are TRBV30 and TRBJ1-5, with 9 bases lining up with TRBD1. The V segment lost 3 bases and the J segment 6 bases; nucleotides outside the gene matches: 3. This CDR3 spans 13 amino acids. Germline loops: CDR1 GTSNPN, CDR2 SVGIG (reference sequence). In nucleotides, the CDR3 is TGTGCCTGGAGCGGGACAGGGTTTCAGCCCCAGCATTTT. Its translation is CAWSGTGFQPQHF.

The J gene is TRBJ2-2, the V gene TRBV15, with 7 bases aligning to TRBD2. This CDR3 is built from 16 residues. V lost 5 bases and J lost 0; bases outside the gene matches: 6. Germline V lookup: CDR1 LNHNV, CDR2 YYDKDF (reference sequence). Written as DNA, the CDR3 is TGTGCCACCAGCCGATCAGCGGGGTCGAACACCGGGGAGCTGTTTTTT. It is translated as CATSRSAGSNTGELFF.

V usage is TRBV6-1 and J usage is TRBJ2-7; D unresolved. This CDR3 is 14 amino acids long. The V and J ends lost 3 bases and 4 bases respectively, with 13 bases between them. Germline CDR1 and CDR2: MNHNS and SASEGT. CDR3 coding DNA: TGTGCCAGCAGTGAGGGAAGCATTGGGTACGAGCAGTACTTC. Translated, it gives CASSEGSIGYEQYF.

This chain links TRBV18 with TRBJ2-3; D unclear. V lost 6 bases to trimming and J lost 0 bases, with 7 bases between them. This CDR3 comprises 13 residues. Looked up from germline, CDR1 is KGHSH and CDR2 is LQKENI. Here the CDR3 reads CASSIYSTDTQYF. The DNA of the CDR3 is TGTGCCAGCTCTATCTATAGCACAGATACGCAGTATTTT.

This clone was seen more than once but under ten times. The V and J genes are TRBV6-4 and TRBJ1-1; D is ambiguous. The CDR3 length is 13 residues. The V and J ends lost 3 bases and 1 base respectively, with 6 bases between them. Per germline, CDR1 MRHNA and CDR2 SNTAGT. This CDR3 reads CASSERQNTEAFF. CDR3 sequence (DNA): TGTGCCAGCAGTGAACGGCAGAACACTGAAGCTTTCTTT.

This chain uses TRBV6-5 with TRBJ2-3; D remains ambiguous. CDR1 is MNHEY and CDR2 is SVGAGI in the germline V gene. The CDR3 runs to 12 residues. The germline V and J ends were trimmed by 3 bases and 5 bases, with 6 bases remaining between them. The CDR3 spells CASSYRGDTQYF. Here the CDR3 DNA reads TGTGCCAGCAGTTATAGAGGAGATACGCAGTATTTT.

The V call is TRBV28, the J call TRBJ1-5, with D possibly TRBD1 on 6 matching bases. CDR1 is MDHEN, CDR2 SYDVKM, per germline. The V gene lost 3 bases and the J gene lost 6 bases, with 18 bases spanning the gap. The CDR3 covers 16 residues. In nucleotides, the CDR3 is TGTGCCAGCAGTTTTTTTACAGGGAAAATTGGTCAGCCCCAGCATTTT. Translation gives CASSFFTGKIGQPQHF.

This chain's CDR3 is CASSIDSGEWETQYF. In nucleotides, the CDR3 is TGTGCCAGTAGTATAGATTCCGGGGAGTGGGAGACCCAGTACTTC. The chain links TRBV19 to TRBJ2-5, with D maybe TRBD2 (5 bases). CDR1 is LNHDA, CDR2 SQIVND, per germline (reference sequence). Trimming removed 0 bases from V and 5 bases from J, with 13 bases in between. The CDR3 runs to 15 residues.

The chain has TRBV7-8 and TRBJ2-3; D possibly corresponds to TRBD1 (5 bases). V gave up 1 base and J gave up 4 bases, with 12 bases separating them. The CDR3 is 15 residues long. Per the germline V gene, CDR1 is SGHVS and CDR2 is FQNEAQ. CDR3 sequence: CASSLDTIRADTQYF. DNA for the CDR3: TGTGCCAGCAGCTTAGATACTATCAGGGCAGATACGCAGTATTTT.

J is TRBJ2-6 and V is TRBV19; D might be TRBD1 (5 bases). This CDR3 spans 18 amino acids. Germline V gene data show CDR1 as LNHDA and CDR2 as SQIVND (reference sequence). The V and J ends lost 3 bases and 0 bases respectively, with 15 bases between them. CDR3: CASSILVRVTSGANVLTF. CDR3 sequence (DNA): TGTGCCAGTAGTATTTTAGTCAGGGTGACCTCTGGGGCCAACGTCCTGACTTTC.

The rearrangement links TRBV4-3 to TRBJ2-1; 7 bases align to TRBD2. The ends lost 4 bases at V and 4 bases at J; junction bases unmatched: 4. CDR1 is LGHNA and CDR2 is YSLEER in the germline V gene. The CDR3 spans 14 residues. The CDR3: CASSRAGVYNEQFF. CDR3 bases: TGCGCCAGCAGCCGGGCGGGAGTTTACAATGAGCAGTTCTTC.

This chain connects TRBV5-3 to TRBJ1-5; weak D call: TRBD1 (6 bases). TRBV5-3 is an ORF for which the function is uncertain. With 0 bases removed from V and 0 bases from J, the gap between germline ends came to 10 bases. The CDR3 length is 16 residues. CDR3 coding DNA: TGTGCCAGAAGCTTGGGACAGGTCCTTAGCAATCAGCCCCAGCATTTT. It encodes CARSLGQVLSNQPQHF.

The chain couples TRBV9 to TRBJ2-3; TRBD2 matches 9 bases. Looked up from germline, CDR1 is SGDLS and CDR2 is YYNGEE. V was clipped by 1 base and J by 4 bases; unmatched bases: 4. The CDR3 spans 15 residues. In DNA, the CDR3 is TGTGCCAGCAGCGTAACTAGCGGGTCGGCAGATACGCAGTATTTT. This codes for CASSVTSGSADTQYF.

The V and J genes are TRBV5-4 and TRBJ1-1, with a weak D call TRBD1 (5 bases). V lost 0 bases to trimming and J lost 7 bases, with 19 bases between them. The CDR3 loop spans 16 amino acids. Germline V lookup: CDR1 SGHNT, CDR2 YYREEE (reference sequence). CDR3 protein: CASSLVSLGAQDEAFF. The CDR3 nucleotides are TGTGCCAGCAGCTTGGTTAGTCTCGGGGCGCAGGATGAAGCTTTCTTT. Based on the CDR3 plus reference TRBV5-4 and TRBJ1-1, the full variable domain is ETGVTQSPTHLIKTRGQQVTLRCSSQSGHNTVSWYQQALGQGPQFIFQYYREEENGRGNFPPRFSGLQFPNYSSELNVNALELDDSALYLCASSLVSLGAQDEAFFGQGTRLTVV.

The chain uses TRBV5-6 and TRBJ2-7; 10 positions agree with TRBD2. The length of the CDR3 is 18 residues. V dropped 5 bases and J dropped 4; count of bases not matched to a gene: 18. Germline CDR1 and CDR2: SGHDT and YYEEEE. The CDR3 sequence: CASSSPGQLAGVGYEQYF. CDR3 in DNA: TGTGCCAGCAGTTCCCCCGGGCAGCTAGCGGGAGTTGGGTACGAGCAGTACTTC.

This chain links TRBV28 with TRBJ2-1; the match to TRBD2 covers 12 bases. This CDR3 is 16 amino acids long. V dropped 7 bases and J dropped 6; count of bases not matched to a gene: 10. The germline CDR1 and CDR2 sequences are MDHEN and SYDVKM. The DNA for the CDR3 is TGTGCCAGCAATAACGCGGGACTAGCGGGTAGCAATGAGCAGTTCTTC. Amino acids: CASNNAGLAGSNEQFF.

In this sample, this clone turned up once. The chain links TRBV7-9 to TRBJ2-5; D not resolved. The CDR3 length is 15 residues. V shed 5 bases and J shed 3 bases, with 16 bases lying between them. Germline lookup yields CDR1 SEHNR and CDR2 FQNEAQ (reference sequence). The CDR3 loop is CASSPRGFVKETQYF. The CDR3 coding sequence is TGTGCCAGCAGCCCGCGAGGCTTTGTAAAAGAGACCCAGTACTTC.

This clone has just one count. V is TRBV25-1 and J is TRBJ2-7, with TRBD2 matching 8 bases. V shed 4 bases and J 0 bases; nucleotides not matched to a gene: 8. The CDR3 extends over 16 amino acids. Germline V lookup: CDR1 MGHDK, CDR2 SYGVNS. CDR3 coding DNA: TGTGCCAGCAGTGGGTTTGGCGGGGGGAGCTCCTACGAGCAGTACTTC. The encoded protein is CASSGFGGGSSYEQYF.